This TCR beta chain was found in a study of blood T cell repertoires in COVID-19. The wider study: Samples representing acute and convalescent COVID-19 were sourced from the United States, Italy and Spain. In each case, the material was cDNA or gDNA derived from T cells, B-cell-depleted T cells, or PBMCs.

In the authors' workflow: Amplification from reference gene primers served as the basis for estimated nucleated cell counts. Using immunoSEQ multiplex PCR, the repertoire was profiled, and TCRdb retains in-frame clones only, with some absent. D and trimming were read from the DNA, whereas the V and J calls and clone size are those reported in that table. The table has around 260,000 clones, about nine tenths seen once. Cohort assignment relied on participant-reported clinical history. The germline gives CDR1 GTSNPN, CDR2 SVGIG (reference sequence). The CDR3 contains 14 residues. The V end lost 2 bases, the J end lost 4 bases, and 15 bases lay between the germline ends.

Sequenced sample: PBMCs or T cells enriched from blood (not recorded which). The chain links TRBV30 to TRBJ2-7, with D maybe TRBD1 (5 bases). The TCR originated in a woman aged 25 to 39 who had recovered from COVID-19. The CDR3: CAWSSQGNRYEQYF. The CDR3 DNA reads TGTGCCTGGAGTTCTCAGGGAAATAGGTACGAGCAGTACTTC.